The clone carrying this T cell receptor beta chain was counted between two and nine times. This record comes from a study of tumor T cells in aggressive B-cell lymphoma. The V end was cut by 0 bases, the J end by 1 base, with 7 bases between. Germline CDR1 reads LGHNA; CDR2 reads YNFKEQ. This CDR3 is 15 amino acids long. Profiled with immunoSEQ multiplex PCR; TCRdb holds only in-frame clones, not every one. The data hold 6,000 to 9,000 clones, with around 81% observed a single time. The source is an adult with diffuse large B cell lymphoma. Sequencing was performed on tumor tissue. The chain employs TRBV4-2 and TRBJ1-3, with unresolved D. The CDR3: CASSQDQRSGNTIYF. Written as DNA, the CDR3 is TGTGCCAGCAGCCAAGATCAACGGTCTGGAAACACCATATATTTT.